The present entry profiles one TCR beta chain with its context. The antigen remains unidentified. This specimen belongs to a study of T cells in localized non-small cell lung cancer. Whole-study findings and limits: Within adjacent lung there appeared a median approximately 62 of the top 100 tumor clones.

The CDR3 spans 15 residues. The V and J ends lost 0 bases and 3 bases respectively, with 9 bases between them. Per the germline V gene, CDR1 is LNHNV and CDR2 is YYDKDF (reference sequence). The method was immunoSEQ multiplex PCR; TCRdb's version includes in-frame clones alone and lacks a portion of them. The sample yields about 940 clones, about 25% seen once. The source was normal lung tissue next to the tumor, collected before any cancer treatment. The clonotype was recovered from a man between 40 and 75 years old with stage I squamous cell lung carcinoma. The chain joins TRBV15 to TRBJ1-5, with no clear D. Here the CDR3 reads CATSRDKGNNQPQHF. In nucleotides, the CDR3 is TGTGCCACCAGCAGAGATAAGGGCAACAATCAGCCCCAGCATTTT.